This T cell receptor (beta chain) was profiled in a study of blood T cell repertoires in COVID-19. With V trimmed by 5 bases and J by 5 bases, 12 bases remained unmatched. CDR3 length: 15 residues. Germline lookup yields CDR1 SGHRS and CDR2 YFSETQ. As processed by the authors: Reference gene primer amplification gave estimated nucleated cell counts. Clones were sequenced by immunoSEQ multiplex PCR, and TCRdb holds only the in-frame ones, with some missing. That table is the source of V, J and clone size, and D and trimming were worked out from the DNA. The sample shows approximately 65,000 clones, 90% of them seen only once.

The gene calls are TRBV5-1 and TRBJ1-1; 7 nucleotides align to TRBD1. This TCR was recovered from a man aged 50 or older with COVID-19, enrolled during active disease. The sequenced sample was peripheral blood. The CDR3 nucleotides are TGCGCCAGCAGTCAGATACAGGGGAGGTGGACTGAAGCTTTCTTT. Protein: CASSQIQGRWTEAFF.